Presented here are 2 T cell receptor beta chains from one specimen sequenced in a study of molecular identifiers for immune sequencing clone quantification. TCRdb reanalysed the PCR reads using MiXCR and keeps one entry per CDR3 protein. The sample lists a few hundred thousand distinct CDR3 sequences, over 20% seen once, with more than 0.8% in the top ten. Material for sequencing was naive CD8+ T cells from blood, with Jurkat cell RNA spiked in. Sample subset: FACS-sorted CD8+CD4-CCR7+CD45RA+ naive T cells. These receptors all stem from a human donor in good health. Some libraries in this study had Jurkat cell RNA spiked in.

This clonotype was counted ten times or more. The gene calls are TRBV29-1 and TRBJ2-1; 12 bases line up with TRBD2. This CDR3 has 14 residues. J gave up 7 bases and V 3 bases, and 4 bases lay outside the gene matches. Germline V gene lookup returns CDR1 SQVTM and CDR2 ANQGSEA. The DNA of the CDR3 is TGCAGCGTTGAGCCGGGACTAGCGGGTAATGAGCAGTTCTTC. Residues: CSVEPGLAGNEQFF.

This clonotype was counted many times. The chain carries TRBV5-1 and TRBJ2-6; D gene uncertain. Between the trimmed V and J ends, which lost 6 bases and 0 bases, there was a span of 10 bases. The V gene's germline CDR1 is SGHRS and CDR2 YFSETQ. The CDR3 spans 15 residues. The CDR3 is CASNNQGSGANVLTF. The CDR3, as DNA: TGCGCCAGCAACAATCAAGGCTCTGGGGCCAACGTCCTGACTTTC.